This TCR beta chain appears in the sequencing data of a study of metastatic and nonmetastatic thyroid tumors. Thyroid surgery had not been preceded by any treatment in any patient. TCRdb reprocessed the PCR reads via MiXCR. Among roughly 12,000 clones, 25% to 40% were seen once, and the ten largest hold roughly an eighth. V lost 4 bases and J lost 4; bases outside the gene matches: 19. The CDR3 is 19 residues long. Germline V gene sequence: CDR1 LGHNA, CDR2 YNFKEQ. This TCR was recovered from a female donor with papillary thyroid cancer or a benign thyroid nodule (not recorded which). Some clones in this sample may be carry-over from other donors' samples. The specimen was tumor tissue. The chain combines TRBV4-2 with TRBJ2-3, with 8 bases fitting TRBD2. CDR3 nucleotides: TGTGCCAGCAGCCCGATAGCGGGACTCCGCCTTACCCCGCCAGATACGCAGTATTTT. Translating gives CASSPIAGLRLTPPDTQYF.